The following is a T cell receptor beta chain sequence with its context. The target antigen is unknown. The data originate from a study of cytomegalovirus exposure and HLA in healthy donors. Broader study findings: An apparent linkage of common viral pathogens to several of the most significant clusters emerged in a later analysis. Among the sequence variants, a highly shared cluster was likely an artifact of sequencing. Fewer N-insertions (relative to the roughly 670-donor mean) were reportedly seen in an Asian-associated ancestry cluster in a later analysis. For cytomegalovirus status, the classifier reportedly gave diagnoses with high specificity and sensitivity.

Germline V gene data show CDR1 as LNHDA and CDR2 as SQIVND (reference sequence). The V and J ends lost 7 bases and 3 bases respectively, with 12 bases between them. The CDR3 extends over 13 amino acids. Primers for the PCR totalled 60 Vbeta and 13 Jbeta. Here immunoSEQ multiplex PCR was the method, and the copy in TCRdb shows in-frame clones only, minus some. There are about 150,000 clones in the sample; more than 65% occur only once, and around 6.1% lies in the top ten. The clonotype originates from a man aged 25 to 40 in good health and CMV-seropositive. The V call is TRBV19, the J call TRBJ1-1; D is possibly TRBD1 (6 bases). The sample was PBMCs. As DNA, the CDR3 is TGTGCCAGTAATATGGGGGGGCACACTGAAGCTTTCTTT. As protein: CASNMGGHTEAFF.